A selection of T cell receptor beta chains follows, all from one sample in a study of T cell responses to AZD1222 COVID-19 vaccine. Measured with immunoSEQ multiplex PCR; TCRdb has only the in-frame clones, and not every one. The data hold about 120,000 clones, with around 82% observed a single time. The sequencing here drew on peripheral blood, taken on day 0 of AZD1222 vaccination. The receptors here all came from an adult in good health. Both conserved end residues are part of each CDR3. D genes are given only for firm matches. Expanded clones are given a class, and other clones once, few, many or no size at all.

clone size,J gene,D gene,V gene,CDR3 DNA,CDR3 protein
NA,TRBJ2-3,NA,TRBV11-2,TGTGCCAGCAGCTTGGGATTGCTGTGGGGCCCCACAGATACGCAGTATTTT,CASSLGLLWGPTDTQYF
few,TRBJ2-3,TRBD1,TRBV6-4,TGTGCCAGCAGTGAGGGACAGGGGGCAGATACGCAGTATTTT,CASSEGQGADTQYF
once,TRBJ1-2,NA,TRBV27,TGTGCCAGCAGTTCTCTCGGGGGCAGGGCTAACTATGGCTACACCTTC,CASSSLGGRANYGYTF
NA,TRBJ2-5,NA,TRBV7-6,TGTGCCAGCAGCTCCTGGGAGACCCAGTACTTC,CASSSWETQYF
few,TRBJ2-6,NA,TRBV4-3,TGCGCCAGCAGCCAAGATCACGTCGGCTCTGGGGCCAACGTCCTGACTTTC,CASSQDHVGSGANVLTF
NA,TRBJ2-5,TRBD2,TRBV6-5,TGTGCCAGCAATACCGGGACTACCGAAGAGACCCAGTACTTC,CASNTGTTEETQYF
few,TRBJ1-5,NA,TRBV30,TGTGCCTGGGGGGATGGGGGCGCAAAGTCTCAGCCCCAGCATTTT,CAWGDGGAKSQPQHF
few,TRBJ1-2,NA,TRBV28,TGTGCCACTACGACAGTTGGGGGGCCGAACTATGGCTACACCTTC,CATTTVGGPNYGYTF
NA,TRBJ1-1,TRBD1,TRBV28,TGTGCCAGCAGTTCAGAGGGACAGGGTTACACTGAAGCTTTCTTT,CASSSEGQGYTEAFF
NA,TRBJ1-3,TRBD1,TRBV7-6,TGTGCCAGCAGCTTGATGCAGGGGGTCGGTTCTGGAAACACCATATATTTT,CASSLMQGVGSGNTIYF
few,TRBJ2-3,NA,TRBV24-1,TGTGCCACCAGTCCCCGGTTCGACACAGATACGCAGTATTTT,CATSPRFDTDTQYF
once,TRBJ1-2,NA,TRBV19,TGTGCCAGTAGTGCTCGGACAGCCCTCTATGGCTACACCTTC,CASSARTALYGYTF
NA,TRBJ2-1,TRBD1,TRBV2,TGTGCCAGCAGAGCGGGACAGGGGGGGAATGAGCAGTTCTTC,CASRAGQGGNEQFF
NA,TRBJ2-2,NA,TRBV2,TGTGCCAGCAGTGAAGTCTGGGGAAACACCGGGGAGCTGTTTTTT,CASSEVWGNTGELFF
once,TRBJ1-6,NA,TRBV15,TGTGCCACCAGCAGAGGGGCGGGTGGGGAGTCACCCCTCCACTTT,CATSRGAGGESPLHF
NA,TRBJ1-6,NA,TRBV13,TGTGCCAGCAGCCGGCGGTACACAGGGCCAAAATATAATTCACCCCTCCACTTT,CASSRRYTGPKYNSPLHF
NA,TRBJ2-5,NA,TRBV7-8,TGTGCCAGCAGCTTAGACTTGTCAGTGGGGACCCAGTACTTC,CASSLDLSVGTQYF
NA,TRBJ1-2,NA,TRBV27,TGTGCCAGCAGTTTAGCCCAGGGCTACACCTTC,CASSLAQGYTF
few,TRBJ1-2,NA,TRBV6-1,TGTGCCAGCAGTGAGGTCTGGAGGCCAAGCAACTTATTTTATGGCTACACCTTC,CASSEVWRPSNLFYGYTF
NA,TRBJ2-7,NA,TRBV7-2,TGTGCCAGCAGCTATTATGGGCCGCAATACGAGCAGTACTTC,CASSYYGPQYEQYF
NA,TRBJ2-3,TRBD2,TRBV5-1,TGCGCCAGCAGCTTTCCGACTAGCGGGGTCACAGATACGCAGTATTTT,CASSFPTSGVTDTQYF
once,TRBJ1-1,NA,TRBV18,TGTGCCAGCTCACCTCGTCAGGGAACCGGAGGGGCTGAAGCTTTCTTT,CASSPRQGTGGAEAFF
NA,TRBJ2-3,TRBD1,TRBV24-1,TGTGCCACCAGTGAATTGACAGGGGGCCGGGGTACGCAGTATTTT,CATSELTGGRGTQYF
NA,TRBJ1-1,NA,TRBV6-5,TGTGCCAGCAGTTACTCGAGTAAGGGCCCTGAAGCTTTCTTT,CASSYSSKGPEAFF
NA,TRBJ1-6,NA,TRBV12-3/TRBV12-4,TGTGCCAGCCATCTAGATAGTGGTTCACCCCTCCACTTT,CASHLDSGSPLHF
NA,TRBJ2-5,NA,TRBV19,TGTGCCAGTAGCATATCCTCGCAGGGCAGCTGGGGGACCCAGTACTTC,CASSISSQGSWGTQYF
once,TRBJ2-5,TRBD2,TRBV6-2/TRBV6-3,TGTGCCAGCAGTCACTCCGGGACTAGTCGAGAGACCCAGTACTTC,CASSHSGTSRETQYF
NA,TRBJ1-4,NA,TRBV12-3/TRBV12-4,TGTGCCAGCAGAGATACAACTAATGAAAAACTGTTTTTT,CASRDTTNEKLFF
NA,TRBJ2-6,NA,TRBV28,TGTGCCAGCAGCCCACCACGGGGAGGAGGGGCCAACGTCCTGACTTTC,CASSPPRGGGANVLTF
NA,TRBJ2-1,TRBD2,TRBV15,TGTGCCACCAGCAGGGGGACTAGCGGGAGAAATGAGCAGTTCTTC,CATSRGTSGRNEQFF
NA,TRBJ1-4,NA,TRBV6-5,TGTGCCAGCAGTTACTCAGGTGAAAAACTGTTTTTT,CASSYSGEKLFF
NA,TRBJ2-1,NA,TRBV5-1,TGCGCCAGCAGCGGCGACGGATACAATGAGCAGTTCTTC,CASSGDGYNEQFF
NA,TRBJ1-5,NA,TRBV10-3,TGTGCCATCAGTGAGTTGAGGGATCAGCCCCAGCATTTT,CAISELRDQPQHF
NA,TRBJ2-7,NA,TRBV3-1/TRBV3-2,TGTGCCAGCAGCCAGGACAGCCTCGGATCCTACGAGCAGTACTTC,CASSQDSLGSYEQYF
NA,TRBJ2-2,NA,TRBV6-5,TGTGCCAGCAGTTACTCGACCCAGCCCGGGGAGCTGTTTTTT,CASSYSTQPGELFF
NA,TRBJ2-3,TRBD2,TRBV29-1,TGCAGCGTTGTCGGACTAGCGGGTGGCACAGATACGCAGTATTTT,CSVVGLAGGTDTQYF
few,TRBJ2-3,NA,TRBV4-1,TGCGCCAGCAGCCAAGATGGGACCCACACAGATACGCAGTATTTT,CASSQDGTHTDTQYF
NA,TRBJ2-1,NA,TRBV27,TGTGCCAGCAGTGAACAGGGTATCTTCCTGTTCTTC,CASSEQGIFLFF
NA,TRBJ1-2,TRBD1,TRBV7-9,TGTGCCAGCGAGGACAGGGGGGGAGCTAACTATGGCTACACCTTC,CASEDRGGANYGYTF
NA,TRBJ1-5,TRBD1,TRBV6-5,TGTGCCAGCAGTTCCCAGGGGGGAAATCAGCCCCAGCATTTT,CASSSQGGNQPQHF
few,TRBJ1-6,TRBD1,TRBV4-2,TGTGCCAGCAGCCGAGAATCGGGACAGGGTAATTCACCCCTCCACTTT,CASSRESGQGNSPLHF
NA,TRBJ2-7,NA,TRBV14,TGTGCCAGCAGCCAAGTCTGGAACGAGCAGTACTTC,CASSQVWNEQYF
NA,TRBJ1-4,NA,TRBV7-9,TGTGCCAGCGGACGGACGAATGAAAAACTGTTTTTT,CASGRTNEKLFF
NA,TRBJ2-5,NA,TRBV2,TGTGCCAGCATTCGTGGGAATTGGCAAGAGACCCAGTACTTC,CASIRGNWQETQYF
once,TRBJ2-3,NA,TRBV6-5,TGTGCCAGCAGACCGGGTTACACAGATACGCAGTATTTT,CASRPGYTDTQYF
many,TRBJ2-7,NA,TRBV3-1/TRBV3-2,TGTGCCAGCAGCCAAAACAGAGACTACGAGCAGTACTTC,CASSQNRDYEQYF
once,TRBJ1-2,NA,TRBV2,TGTGCCAGCAGTGAACAGGGGAGCTATGGCTACACCTTC,CASSEQGSYGYTF
NA,TRBJ1-4,NA,TRBV27,TGTGCCAGCAGATCGGGAGCAGTGACTAATGAAAAACTGTTTTTT,CASRSGAVTNEKLFF
once,TRBJ1-6,NA,TRBV30,TGTGCCTGGAGTACAGGGATGCCTAGGAATTCACCCCTCCACTTT,CAWSTGMPRNSPLHF
NA,TRBJ1-4,NA,TRBV4-2,TGTGCCAGCAGCCAAGATATGGGAGGGATTGGAGAAAAACTGTTTTTT,CASSQDMGGIGEKLFF
once,TRBJ1-3,NA,TRBV19,TGTGCCAGTAGTACCTTGCAGGGCTCGTCAGGAAACACCATATATTTT,CASSTLQGSSGNTIYF
few,TRBJ1-1,NA,TRBV7-9,TGTGCCAGCAGGGGGGGACGCGAAGGCACTGAAGCTTTCTTT,CASRGGREGTEAFF
NA,TRBJ2-3,NA,TRBV28,TGTGCCAGCAGCCGGTACACAGATACGCAGTATTTT,CASSRYTDTQYF
NA,TRBJ2-3,TRBD2,TRBV5-6,TGTGCCAGCAGCTTGGAACTAGCGGGCACAGATACGCAGTATTTT,CASSLELAGTDTQYF
NA,TRBJ1-5,NA,TRBV19,TGTGCCAGTACGGGCGCGCGTAATCAGCCCCAGCATTTT,CASTGARNQPQHF